The clone carrying this T cell receptor (beta chain) showed up just a few times. Its cognate antigen is unknown. The sample originates from a study of T-cell memory formation after mild COVID-19. Overall study results and limits: Among contracting clones, CD4+ were mainly CM/EM and CD8+ enriched in EMRA.

The CDR3 has 15 residues. V gave up 3 bases and J gave up 3 bases; unmatched junction bases: 6. Per the germline V gene, CDR1 is LGHDT and CDR2 is YNNKEL (reference sequence). Libraries for TCRalpha and TCRbeta carried sample barcodes and unique molecular identifiers via 5'RACE. MiXCR was run by TCRdb on the 5' RACE reads, yielding one entry per CDR3 protein. The sample carries a few hundred thousand distinct CDR3 sequences, about 23% recorded once. Sequences were obtained from PBMCs or a T cell subset sorted from them (not recorded which). The receptor was isolated from an adult woman who had mild COVID-19 (a few samples of this study predate the infection). Cell type and time point are not known. The chain has TRBV3-1 and TRBJ2-7, with 9 bases fitting TRBD1. CDR3 DNA: TGTGCCAGCAGCCAGGGCGGGACAGGGAACTACGAGCAGTACTTC. This sequence encodes CASSQGGTGNYEQYF.